Below, 22 T cell receptor beta chains from the same sample are listed, as sequenced in a study of blood T cell repertoires in COVID-19. Only in-frame clones appear in the TCRdb table, and some are missing; sequencing was by immunoSEQ multiplex PCR. The sample has about 130,000 clones, about 87% seen once. Sequenced material: peripheral blood. All receptors come from a woman aged 60 to 75 with acute or convalescent COVID-19.

V gene TRBV28 combines with J gene TRBJ2-1, with TRBD2 matching over 12 bases. After removal of 8 bases from V and 4 bases from J, the junction contained 3 bases not matched to a gene. Germline CDR1 reads MDHEN; CDR2 reads SYDVKM. CDR3 size: 14 residues. The CDR3 DNA reads TGTGCCAGCCTAACTAGCGGGAGGTACAATGAGCAGTTCTTC. Amino acid sequence: CASLTSGRYNEQFF.

V usage is TRBV21-1 and J usage is TRBJ1-1; TRBD1, the table's D call, lacks a check against the DNA. TRBV21-1 is tagged as a pseudogene. The CDR3 sequence is 14 residues long. The CDR3 DNA follows: TGTGCCAGCAGCGCCTCGACAGCGAACACTGAAGCTTTCTTT. It codes for CASSASTANTEAFF.

This CDR3 reads CASSLGDRGWANEQFF. The DNA for the CDR3 is TGCGCCAGCAGCTTGGGGGACAGGGGATGGGCAAATGAGCAGTTCTTC. This chain joins TRBV5-1 and TRBJ2-1, with TRBD1 matching 10 bases. The CDR3 contains 16 residues. Germline values: CDR1 SGHRS, CDR2 YFSETQ. Germline trimming cut 0 bases from V and 7 bases from J; bases unmatched to any gene: 7.

The rearrangement joins TRBV24-1 to TRBJ2-5; a weak D match, TRBD2 (6 bases). The CDR3 spans 14 residues. CDR1 KGHDR and CDR2 SFDVKD come from the germline V gene. The V end lost 3 bases, the J end lost 4 bases, and 11 bases lay between the germline ends. The CDR3 reads CATSDRSGSETQYF. DNA for the CDR3: TGTGCCACCAGTGATCGTAGCGGTTCAGAGACCCAGTACTTC.

V gene TRBV11-3 combines with J gene TRBJ2-1, with D perhaps matching TRBD1 (7 bases). This CDR3 is built from 17 residues. Germline V CDR1 and CDR2: SGHNT, YENEEA. V lost 5 bases and J 5 bases, leaving 22 bases between the germline ends. This chain's CDR3 is CASSPWAGGTADNEQFF. The CDR3 region has the DNA TGTGCCAGCAGCCCGTGGGCTGGGGGGACAGCTGACAATGAGCAGTTCTTC. Looking up the rest from reference TRBV11-3 and TRBJ2-1 gives the full variable domain: EAGVVQSPRYKIIEKKQPVAFWCNPISGHNTLYWYLQNLGQGPELLIRYENEEAVDDSQLPKDRFSAERLKGVDSTLKIQPAELGDSAVYLCASSPWAGGTADNEQFFGPGTRLTVL.

The gene calls are TRBV19 and TRBJ2-2, with a tentative D call TRBD2 (5 bases). Germline CDR1 reads LNHDA; CDR2 reads SQIVND (reference sequence). Trimming stripped 3 bases from V and 0 bases from J, with 5 bases between. The CDR3 totals 14 residues. CDR3 sequence (DNA): TGTGCCAGTAGTATCGGGGCGAACACCGGGGAGCTGTTTTTT. Translation gives CASSIGANTGELFF.

The rearrangement links TRBV6-4 to TRBJ2-1, with 10 positions matching TRBD2. V gave up 6 bases and J gave up 7 bases; unmatched junction bases: 3. Germline CDR1 and CDR2: MRHNA and SNTAGT. This CDR3 has 13 residues. As DNA, the CDR3 is TGTGCCAGCAGCTTTAGCGGGGGGAATGAGCAGTTCTTC. Protein sequence: CASSFSGGNEQFF.

J is TRBJ2-3 and V is TRBV5-1; 10 positions agree with TRBD1. This CDR3 has 15 amino acids. Germline trimming cut 4 bases from V and 3 bases from J; bases unmatched to any gene: 5. Germline V lookup: CDR1 SGHRS, CDR2 YFSETQ. CDR3 residues: CASSGQGGLTDTQYF. The CDR3 DNA follows: TGCGCCAGCAGCGGACAGGGGGGTCTAACAGATACGCAGTATTTT.

In its sample, this clone was seen once. The genes are TRBV10-3 and TRBJ1-6; no clear D gene. The V end lost 4 bases, the J end lost 9 bases, and 19 bases lay between the germline ends. The CDR3 spans 16 residues. CDR1 ENHRY and CDR2 SYGVKD come from the germline V gene. The CDR3 loop is CAISGRSSREGSPLHF. In DNA form, the CDR3 reads TGTGCCATCAGTGGCAGGTCCTCGAGGGAGGGTTCACCCCTCCACTTT.

The V and J genes are TRBV7-9 and TRBJ1-2; D is ambiguous. Looked up from germline, CDR1 is SEHNR and CDR2 is FQNEAQ (reference sequence). The CDR3 totals 15 residues. Trimming removed 0 bases at V and 7 bases at J, with 15 bases between. CDR3 in amino acids: CASSLASTPASGYTF. The DNA of the CDR3 is TGTGCCAGCAGCTTAGCGTCTACCCCAGCGAGTGGCTACACCTTC.

This chain uses TRBV28 with TRBJ1-1; D unresolved. Germline CDR1 reads MDHEN; CDR2 reads SYDVKM. V lost 4 bases and J 1 base, leaving 16 bases between the germline ends. The CDR3 is made up of 16 amino acids. The CDR3 spells CASSSPPGRSNTEAFF. The DNA for the CDR3 is TGTGCCAGCAGTTCCCCCCCCGGGAGATCGAACACTGAAGCTTTCTTT.

CDR3: CASSILAGGTIAYNEQFF. The CDR3 region has the DNA TGTGCCAGTAGTATTCTAGCGGGAGGCACTATAGCCTACAATGAGCAGTTCTTC. The rearrangement uses TRBV19 and TRBJ2-1; 11 nucleotides align to TRBD2. This CDR3 has 18 residues. Germline V gene lookup returns CDR1 LNHDA and CDR2 SQIVND (reference sequence). With V trimmed by 3 bases and J by 2 bases, 9 bases remained unmatched.

The rearrangement joins TRBV2 to TRBJ1-3; no clear D. The ends were cut back, 3 bases at V and 2 bases at J, with 14 bases in the middle. The CDR3 runs to 16 residues. The germline CDR1 and CDR2 sequences are SNHLY and FYNNEI. The DNA for the CDR3 is TGTGCCAGCAGTGAGGTTCGGTCTCTGCCTGGAAACACCATATATTTT. As protein: CASSEVRSLPGNTIYF. Complete variable domain (other parts from reference TRBV2 and TRBJ1-3): EPEVTQTPSHQVTQMGQEVILRCVPISNHLYFYWYRQILGQKVEFLVSFYNNEISEKSEIFDDQFSVERPDGSNFTLKIRSTKLEDSAMYFCASSEVRSLPGNTIYFGEGSWLTVV.

The CDR3 here is CSASGEEGAGELFF. In DNA form, the CDR3 reads TGCAGTGCTAGTGGTGAGGAGGGCGCCGGGGAGCTGTTTTTT. The chain combines TRBV20-1 with TRBJ2-2; weak D call: TRBD2 (6 bases). Germline V lookup: CDR1 DFQATT, CDR2 SNEGSKA (reference sequence). CDR3 length: 14 residues. V lost 3 bases to trimming and J lost 6 bases, with 14 bases between them.

This clone showed up just once. The genes are TRBV7-2 and TRBJ2-7, with 8 nucleotides matching TRBD1. Germline V gives CDR1 SGHTA, CDR2 FQGNSA. The V segment lost 1 base and the J segment 0 bases; nucleotides outside the gene matches: 2. The CDR3 contains 15 residues. CDR3 in amino acids: CASSLEGQGSYEQYF. CDR3 in DNA: TGTGCCAGCAGCTTAGAAGGACAGGGCTCCTACGAGCAGTACTTC.

The genes are TRBV4-1 and TRBJ2-5, with D perhaps matching TRBD1 (6 bases). The CDR3 extends over 14 amino acids. Trimming took off 3 bases at V and 4 bases at J, with 12 bases between the two ends. In germline, CDR1 is MGHRA, CDR2 YSYEKL. CDR3: CASSQGDRSETQYF. The CDR3 DNA reads as TGCGCCAGCAGCCAGGGAGACAGGTCAGAGACCCAGTACTTC.

The chain has TRBV2 and TRBJ1-6; TRBD1 might be the D (5 bases). CDR3 length: 13 amino acids. V was shortened by 6 bases and J by 8 bases, with 11 bases between the two germline ends. CDR1 SNHLY and CDR2 FYNNEI come from the germline V gene. CDR3 sequence: CASRAGHYSPLHF. CDR3 in DNA: TGTGCCAGCAGGGCTGGACACTATTCACCCCTCCACTTT.

The chain recombines TRBV9 with TRBJ2-2, with D maybe TRBD2 (5 bases). Trimming left V 4 bases short and J 3 bases short, with 19 bases between. Germline V lookup: CDR1 SGDLS, CDR2 YYNGEE. This CDR3 is built from 17 residues. The CDR3, as DNA: TGTGCCAGCAGCCCAAATTCGGGATCCTTTTACACCGGGGAGCTGTTTTTT. Protein sequence: CASSPNSGSFYTGELFF. Full variable domain (outside the CDR3, taken from reference TRBV9 and TRBJ2-2): DSGVTQTPKHLITATGQRVTLRCSPRSGDLSVYWYQQSLDQGLQFLIQYYNGEERAKGNILERFSAQQFPDLHSELNLSSLELGDSALYFCASSPNSGSFYTGELFFGEGSRLTVL.

The V gene is TRBV3-1 (or the pseudogene TRBV3-2), the J gene TRBJ1-3; no clear D gene. This CDR3 has 15 amino acids. Germline CDR1 LGHDT, CDR2 YNNKEL (reference sequence). Trimming pared 0 bases from V and 2 bases from J, leaving 8 bases between. The CDR3 nucleotides are TGTGCCAGCAGCCAAGAGCGCACAGCTGGAAACACCATATATTTT. As protein: CASSQERTAGNTIYF.

V usage is TRBV6-6 and J usage is TRBJ2-1, with 12 bases aligning to TRBD2. This CDR3 region has 15 residues. Germline V gives CDR1 MNHNY, CDR2 SVGAGI (reference sequence). Germline trimming cut 2 bases from V and 8 bases from J; bases unmatched to any gene: 4. CDR3 region: CASSYRTSGTDEQFF. In DNA form, the CDR3 reads TGTGCCAGCAGTTACCGGACTAGCGGGACTGATGAGCAGTTCTTC.

This clone appeared a single time. The chain employs TRBV6-6 and TRBJ2-5; D is possibly TRBD2 (5 bases). The CDR3 runs to 13 residues. The germline V gene encodes CDR1 MNHNY and CDR2 SVGAGI (reference sequence). Trimming took off 6 bases at V and 1 base at J, with 9 bases between the two ends. CDR3 amino acids: CASSSGSQETQYF. The DNA for the CDR3 is TGTGCCAGCAGCTCTGGGAGCCAAGAGACCCAGTACTTC.

The rearrangement links TRBV2 to TRBJ1-1, with D perhaps matching TRBD1 (5 bases). V was trimmed by 5 bases and J by 1 base, leaving 8 bases between them. The CDR3 has 13 amino acids. Germline loops: CDR1 SNHLY, CDR2 FYNNEI. CDR3 sequence: CASSSDKNTEAFF. CDR3 nucleotide sequence: TGTGCCAGCAGTTCGGACAAGAACACTGAAGCTTTCTTT.